This TCR beta chain appears in the sequencing data of a study of PD-L1 blockade in urothelial cancer (dated by TCRdb to between 2016 and 2019). Notes on the research overall: Every patient began therapy in the mid-2010s and was given atezolizumab 1,200 mg intravenously every 3 weeks. About 90% of the roughly 29 patients were identified as males with urothelial cancer of bladder origin, and a prior smoking history was reported by 18 of 29 patients. An ECOG performance status of 0 or 1 was recorded for the patients, and 0 to 3 prior chemotherapy regimens had been received by the patients. Blood samples were analyzed 3 weeks after the start of treatment (second dose) and 6 weeks after the start of treatment. Blood samples gave median yields of approximately 130,000 T cells and tens of thousands of unique TCRs, along with a median clonality of approximately 0.084. The study, an exploratory multi-omic analysis, examined somatic, immune and clinical correlates of response to PD-L1 blockade with atezolizumab in urothelial cancer. TCR sequencing covered pretreatment tumor samples and matched, serially collected peripheral blood taken before and after atezolizumab treatment. Durable clinical benefit was defined as progression-free survival longer than 6 months, and TCR features were also tested against progression-free and overall survival. Whole exome sequencing and RNA sequencing of pretreatment tumors were performed alongside TCR sequencing in the same patients. Durable clinical benefit was achieved by nine patients but not by the remaining 20. Approximately 30 patients had pretreatment blood TCR-seq, some 25 had at least one posttreatment blood collection, and some 25 had tumor TCR-seq. The paper's findings and limits, for the study overall: Among patients with durable benefit, tumor-associated TCR clones showed greater expansion in peripheral blood 3 weeks after treatment started (n ≈ 24, p = 0.022). A pretreatment peripheral blood TCR clonality below the median was linked to improved progression-free and overall survival. Because of the small sample size (n ≈ 30) and the many exploratory analyses performed, the results are intended to be regarded as hypothesis-generating.

Each PCR received spiked-in synthetic TCR analog templates so that absolute template abundance could be estimated from read counts. The immunoSEQ assay was used to amplify TCRbeta CDR3 regions from genomic DNA with bias-controlled V and J gene primers. Sequencing of rearranged TCRbeta segments was performed at approximately 20X coverage. Concerning the study's data processing: Clustering was used to correct sequencing errors, and CDR3s were annotated against IMGT so that V, D and J genes could be assigned. Downstream analyses used only productive TCRbeta rearrangements and left out out-of-frame or stop-codon sequences. To compute clonality, Shannon entropy was normalized by the log of the number of unique productive sequences and then subtracted from one. Fisher's exact test with Benjamini-Hochberg correction, using a cutoff of adjusted p below 0.01, was how clones that differed between time points or between blood and tumor were identified. The clones in this table, taken by TCRdb from immuneACCESS, are in-frame only. Not every clone is retained; where verified, under half of the shortfall comes from an unresolved V gene, and the cause of the rest is unknown. V, J and clone size are taken as reported in that table, and D and trimming were inferred from the DNA itself. The sample table records 80,000 to 100,000 clones; around 80% of these occur just once. Of the sample, 9.5% falls within the top ten clones.

As regards this clone: No cognate antigen has been identified for it. Nothing much larger sits one base from this clone, and base qualities are not available.

The cohort included roughly 30 patients with locally advanced or metastatic urothelial carcinoma who were treated at Memorial Sloan Kettering on a trial protocol. Peripheral blood mononuclear cells were collected pretreatment and during treatment, at between 1 and 8 total time points per patient. The Qiagen DNeasy Blood extraction kit was used to purify genomic DNA from total PBMCs and tumor samples. PBMCs were collected pretreatment and during treatment, and were isolated and stored as previously described. This TCR was sampled from an older man with urothelial cancer. The source material was PBMCs, sampled around atezolizumab (anti-PD-L1) treatment.

The nucleotide sequence is TGCGCCAGCAGCCAAGAAAGGGCCAGGACAAATCAGCCCCAGCATTTT. This translates into CASSQERARTNQPQHF. The chain uses TRBV4-1 and TRBJ1-5; the D region possibly corresponds to TRBD1 (5 bases align). Via the germline V gene, CDR1 is MGHRA and CDR2 YSYEKL. Counted from cysteine to phenylalanine, this CDR3 has 16 amino acids. CDR3 DNA only is kept here, 48 bases in frame from base 1. V is reduced by 0 bases and J by 4 bases, leaving a spacing of 13 bases between them.